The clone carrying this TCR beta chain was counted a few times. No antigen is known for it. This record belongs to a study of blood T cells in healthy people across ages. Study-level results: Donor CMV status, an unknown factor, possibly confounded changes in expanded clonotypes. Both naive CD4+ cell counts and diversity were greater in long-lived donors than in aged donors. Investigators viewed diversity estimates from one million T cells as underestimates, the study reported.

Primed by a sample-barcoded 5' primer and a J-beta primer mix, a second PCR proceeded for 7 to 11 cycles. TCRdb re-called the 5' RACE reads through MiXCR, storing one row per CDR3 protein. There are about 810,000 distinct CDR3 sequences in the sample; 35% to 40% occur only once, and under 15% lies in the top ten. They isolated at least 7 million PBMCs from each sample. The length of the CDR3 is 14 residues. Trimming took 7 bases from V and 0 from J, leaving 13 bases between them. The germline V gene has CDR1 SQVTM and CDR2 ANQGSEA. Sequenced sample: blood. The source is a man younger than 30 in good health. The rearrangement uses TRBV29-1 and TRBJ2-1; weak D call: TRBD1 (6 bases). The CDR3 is CSGQEWSSYNEQFF. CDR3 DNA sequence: TGCAGCGGACAGGAGTGGAGCTCCTACAATGAGCAGTTCTTC.